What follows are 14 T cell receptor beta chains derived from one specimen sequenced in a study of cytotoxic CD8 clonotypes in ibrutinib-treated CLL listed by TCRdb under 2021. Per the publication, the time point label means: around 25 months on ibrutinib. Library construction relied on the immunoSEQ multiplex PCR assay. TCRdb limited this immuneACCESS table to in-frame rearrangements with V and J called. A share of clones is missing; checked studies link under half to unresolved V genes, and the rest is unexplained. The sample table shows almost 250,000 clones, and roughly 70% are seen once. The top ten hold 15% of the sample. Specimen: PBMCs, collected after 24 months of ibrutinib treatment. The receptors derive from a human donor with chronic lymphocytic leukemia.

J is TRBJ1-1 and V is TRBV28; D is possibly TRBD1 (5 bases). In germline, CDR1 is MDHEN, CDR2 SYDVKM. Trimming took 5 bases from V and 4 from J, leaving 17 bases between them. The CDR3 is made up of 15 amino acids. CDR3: CASSAPPAGRTEAFF. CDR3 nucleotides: TGTGCCAGCAGTGCCCCCCCGGCAGGGCGCACTGAAGCTTTCTTT. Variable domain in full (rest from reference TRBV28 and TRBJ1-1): DVKVTQSSRYLVKRTGEKVFLECVQDMDHENMFWYRQDPGLGLRLIYFSYDVKMKEKGDIPEGYSVSREKKERFSLILESASTNQTSMYLCASSAPPAGRTEAFFGQGTRLTVV.

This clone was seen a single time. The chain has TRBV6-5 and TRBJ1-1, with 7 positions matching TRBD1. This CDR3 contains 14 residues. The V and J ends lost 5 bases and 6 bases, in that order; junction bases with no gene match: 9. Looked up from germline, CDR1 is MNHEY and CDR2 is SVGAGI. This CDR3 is CASSQDRVRAEAFF. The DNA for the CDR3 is TGTGCCAGCAGTCAAGACAGGGTAAGGGCTGAAGCTTTCTTT.

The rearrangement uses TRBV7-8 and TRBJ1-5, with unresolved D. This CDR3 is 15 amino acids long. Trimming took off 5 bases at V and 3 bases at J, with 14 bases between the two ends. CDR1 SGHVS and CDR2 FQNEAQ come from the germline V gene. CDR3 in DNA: TGTGCCAGCAGCCCCCCCGGGCAGAACAATCAGCCCCAGCATTTT. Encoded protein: CASSPPGQNNQPQHF.

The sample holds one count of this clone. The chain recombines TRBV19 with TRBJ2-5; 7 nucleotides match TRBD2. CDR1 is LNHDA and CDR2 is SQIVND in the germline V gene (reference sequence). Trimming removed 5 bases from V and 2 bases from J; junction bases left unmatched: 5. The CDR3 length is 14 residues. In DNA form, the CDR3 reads TGTGCCAGTAGTGAGGGACTAAAGCAAGAGACCCAGTACTTC. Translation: CASSEGLKQETQYF. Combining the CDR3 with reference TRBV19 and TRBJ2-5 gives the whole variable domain DGGITQSPKYLFRKEGQNVTLSCEQNLNHDAMYWYRQDPGQGLRLIYYSQIVNDFQKGDIAEGYSVSREKKESFPLTVTSAQKNPTAFYLCASSEGLKQETQYFGPGTRLLVL.

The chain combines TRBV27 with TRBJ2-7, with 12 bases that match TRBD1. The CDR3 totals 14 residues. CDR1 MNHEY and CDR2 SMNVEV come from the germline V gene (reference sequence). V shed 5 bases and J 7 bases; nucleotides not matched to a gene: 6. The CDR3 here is CASSLGTGGQEQYF. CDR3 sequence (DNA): TGTGCCAGCAGTCTCGGGACAGGGGGCCAGGAGCAGTACTTC.

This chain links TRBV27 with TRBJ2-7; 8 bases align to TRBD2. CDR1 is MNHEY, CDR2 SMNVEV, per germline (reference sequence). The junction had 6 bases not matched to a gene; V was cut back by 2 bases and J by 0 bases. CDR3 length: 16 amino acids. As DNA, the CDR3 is TGTGCCAGCAGTTTAGGAAGCGGGAGCAGCTCCTACGAGCAGTACTTC. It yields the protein CASSLGSGSSSYEQYF.

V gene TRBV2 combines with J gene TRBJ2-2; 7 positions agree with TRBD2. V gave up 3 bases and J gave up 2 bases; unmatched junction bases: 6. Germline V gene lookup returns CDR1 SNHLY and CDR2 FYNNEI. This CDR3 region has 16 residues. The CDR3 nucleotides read TGTGCCAGCAGTGAGCGGGGCGGGGGTAACACCGGGGAGCTGTTTTTT. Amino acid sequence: CASSERGGGNTGELFF.

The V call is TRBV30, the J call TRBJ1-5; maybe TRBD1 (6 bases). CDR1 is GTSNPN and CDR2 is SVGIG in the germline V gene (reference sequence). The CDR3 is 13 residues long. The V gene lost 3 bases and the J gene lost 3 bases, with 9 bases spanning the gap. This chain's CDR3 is CAWSRDNNQPQHF. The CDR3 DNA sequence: TGTGCCTGGAGCCGGGACAACAATCAGCCCCAGCATTTT. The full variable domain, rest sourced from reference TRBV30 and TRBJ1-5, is SQTIHQWPATLVQPVGSPLSLECTVEGTSNPNLYWYRQAAGRGLQLLFYSVGIGQISSEVPQNLSASRPQDRQFILSSKKLLLSDSGFYLCAWSRDNNQPQHFGDGTRLSIL.

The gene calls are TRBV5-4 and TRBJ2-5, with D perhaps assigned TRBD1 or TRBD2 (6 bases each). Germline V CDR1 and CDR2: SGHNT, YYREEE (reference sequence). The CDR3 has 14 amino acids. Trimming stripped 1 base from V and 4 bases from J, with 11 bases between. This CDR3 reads CASSLRWGAETQYF. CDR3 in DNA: TGTGCCAGCAGCTTGAGGTGGGGGGCAGAGACCCAGTACTTC.

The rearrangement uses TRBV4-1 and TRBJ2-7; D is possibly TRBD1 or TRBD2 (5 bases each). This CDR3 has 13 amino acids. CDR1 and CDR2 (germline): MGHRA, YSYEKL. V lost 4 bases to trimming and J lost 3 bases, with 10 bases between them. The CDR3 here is CASSPGDGYEQYF. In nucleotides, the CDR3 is TGCGCCAGCAGCCCCGGGGACGGCTACGAGCAGTACTTC.

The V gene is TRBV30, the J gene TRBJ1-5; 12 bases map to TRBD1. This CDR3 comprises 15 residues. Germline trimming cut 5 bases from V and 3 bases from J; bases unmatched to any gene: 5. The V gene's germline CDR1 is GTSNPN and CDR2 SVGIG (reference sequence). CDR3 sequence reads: CAWDRGQGANQPQHF. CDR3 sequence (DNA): TGTGCCTGGGATCGGGGACAGGGGGCCAATCAGCCCCAGCATTTT.

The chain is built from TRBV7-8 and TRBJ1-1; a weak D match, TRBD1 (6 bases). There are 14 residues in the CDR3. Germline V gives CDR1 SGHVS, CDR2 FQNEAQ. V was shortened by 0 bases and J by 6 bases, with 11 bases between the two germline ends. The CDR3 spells CASSLALRGPEAFF. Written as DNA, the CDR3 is TGTGCCAGCAGCTTAGCGCTCAGGGGCCCTGAAGCTTTCTTT.

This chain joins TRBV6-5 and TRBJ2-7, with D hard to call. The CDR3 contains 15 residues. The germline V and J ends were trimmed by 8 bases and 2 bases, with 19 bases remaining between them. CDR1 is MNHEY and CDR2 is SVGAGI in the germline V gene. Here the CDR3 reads CASPRLWTRAYEQYF. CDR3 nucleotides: TGTGCCAGCCCCCGGCTGTGGACGCGCGCCTACGAGCAGTACTTC.

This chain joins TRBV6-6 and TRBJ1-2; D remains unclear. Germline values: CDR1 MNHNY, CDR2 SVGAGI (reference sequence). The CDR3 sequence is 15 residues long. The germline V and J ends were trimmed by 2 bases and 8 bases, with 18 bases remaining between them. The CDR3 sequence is CASSYKRATFEGYTF. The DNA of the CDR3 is TGTGCCAGCAGTTACAAGCGTGCGACATTCGAGGGCTACACCTTC.